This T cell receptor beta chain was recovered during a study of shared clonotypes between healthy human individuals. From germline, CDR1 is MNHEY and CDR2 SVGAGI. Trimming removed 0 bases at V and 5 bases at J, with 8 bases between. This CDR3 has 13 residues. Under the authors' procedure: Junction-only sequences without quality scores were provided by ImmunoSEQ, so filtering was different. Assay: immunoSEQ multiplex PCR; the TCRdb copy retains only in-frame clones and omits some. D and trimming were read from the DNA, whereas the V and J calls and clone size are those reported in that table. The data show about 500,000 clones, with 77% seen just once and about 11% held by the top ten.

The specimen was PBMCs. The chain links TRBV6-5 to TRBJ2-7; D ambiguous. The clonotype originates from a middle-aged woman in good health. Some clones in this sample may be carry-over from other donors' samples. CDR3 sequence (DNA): TGTGCCAGCAGTTACTCGGGTTTCAACGAGCAGTACTTC. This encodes CASSYSGFNEQYF.